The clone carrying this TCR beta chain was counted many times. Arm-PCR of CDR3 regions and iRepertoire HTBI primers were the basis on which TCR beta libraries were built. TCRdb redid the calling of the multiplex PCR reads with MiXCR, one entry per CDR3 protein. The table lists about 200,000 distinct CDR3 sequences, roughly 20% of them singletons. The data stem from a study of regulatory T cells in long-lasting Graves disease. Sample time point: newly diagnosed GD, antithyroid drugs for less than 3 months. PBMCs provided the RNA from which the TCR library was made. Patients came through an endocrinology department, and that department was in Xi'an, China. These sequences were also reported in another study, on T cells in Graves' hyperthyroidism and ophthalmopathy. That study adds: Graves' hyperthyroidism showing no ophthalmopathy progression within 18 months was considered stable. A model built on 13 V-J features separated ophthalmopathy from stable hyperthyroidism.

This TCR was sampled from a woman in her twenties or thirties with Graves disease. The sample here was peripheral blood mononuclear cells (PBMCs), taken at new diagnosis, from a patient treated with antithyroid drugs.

The CDR3 region is CASSLGQGRKQPQHF. The CDR3 region has the DNA TGTGCCAGCAGTTTAGGGCAGGGCAGGAAGCAGCCCCAGCATTTT. The chain carries TRBV28 and TRBJ1-5, with D possibly matching TRBD1 (5 bases). This CDR3 is 15 amino acids long. Germline CDR1 reads MDHEN; CDR2 reads SYDVKM. Trimming took off 2 bases at V and 7 bases at J, with 15 bases between the two ends.